This T cell receptor (beta chain) was retrieved from a study of cytomegalovirus exposure and HLA in healthy donors. Study-wide results and limits: Later analysis revealed greater clonal expansion in HLA-associated TCR beta chains than in equally common others.

In regard to this clone: Antigen: not known.

It was with 60 Vbeta and 13 Jbeta primers that the PCR ran. Sequencing was performed with immunoSEQ multiplex PCR; in TCRdb, only in-frame clones are kept and a portion is missing. This sample has approximately 250,000 clones; around 80% occur once, and the top ten carry about 0.47%. Germline V gene data show CDR1 as MNHEY and CDR2 as SVGAGI. V was clipped by 7 bases and J by 0 bases; unmatched bases: 5. This CDR3 has 14 amino acids. The clonotype comes from a boy younger than 18 in good health and CMV-seronegative. The chain recombines TRBV6-5 with TRBJ1-2, with 7 bases identical to TRBD1. Sequenced: PBMCs. CDR3 in DNA: TGTGCCAGCACCAGGGGGTTAGCTAACTATGGCTACACCTTC. Translating it yields CASTRGLANYGYTF.